What follows are 3 T cell receptor beta chains derived from one specimen sequenced in a study of T cell clones after liver transplantation. Generated by immunoSEQ multiplex PCR, the TCRdb table keeps only in-frame clones and is missing some. The table lists approximately 100,000 clones, around 86% of them singletons. Sequenced material: CD4+ T cells from blood, taken before liver transplant. The receptors here all came from a human donor who received a liver transplant.

This chain uses TRBV7-8 with TRBJ1-1; D is possibly TRBD1 (6 bases). Per germline, CDR1 SGHVS and CDR2 FQNEAQ. This CDR3 contains 14 residues. V lost 4 bases, J lost 0 bases, and 9 bases lay in between. In DNA form, the CDR3 reads TGTGCCAGCAGCTCGACAGGCATGAACACTGAAGCTTTCTTT. It codes for CASSSTGMNTEAFF.

The chain couples TRBV7-2 to TRBJ2-1, with 8 nucleotides matching TRBD2. Germline V gene sequence: CDR1 SGHTA, CDR2 FQGNSA. The junction had 3 bases not matched to a gene; V was cut back by 1 base and J by 4 bases. The CDR3 is 15 residues long. The CDR3 nucleotides are TGTGCCAGCAGCTTAGGACTAGCGTCTTACAATGAGCAGTTCTTC. It yields the protein CASSLGLASYNEQFF.

The chain links TRBV28 to TRBJ2-7, with a possible D match to TRBD1 (6 bases). V lost 6 bases to trimming and J lost 0 bases, with 9 bases between them. The CDR3 totals 13 residues. Germline V lookup: CDR1 MDHEN, CDR2 SYDVKM. The CDR3 is CASRQGSSYEQYF. CDR3 DNA: TGTGCCAGCAGACAGGGTTCCTCCTACGAGCAGTACTTC.